Shown below are 17 T cell receptor beta chains from a single sample sequenced in a study of T cell responses to AZD1222 COVID-19 vaccine. Profiled with immunoSEQ multiplex PCR; TCRdb holds only in-frame clones, not every one. Among 150,000 or so clones listed, 90% were seen once. The sample was peripheral blood, taken on day 0 of AZD1222 vaccination. The origin of the receptors is an adult in good health.

The chain links TRBV12-3 or TRBV12-4 to TRBJ2-7; possible D gene TRBD1, 5 bases. The CDR3 spans 13 residues. V was cut by 3 bases and J by 5 bases, with 11 bases left in between. CDR3 nucleotide sequence: TGTGCCAGCAGTTTGCAGGGCGTACACGAGCAGTACTTC. It yields the protein CASSLQGVHEQYF.

The chain joins TRBV5-4 to TRBJ1-3; D ambiguous. Between the trimmed V and J ends, which lost 1 base and 0 bases, there was a span of 8 bases. The CDR3 loop spans 15 amino acids. The germline V gene has CDR1 SGHNT and CDR2 YYREEE (reference sequence). CDR3 DNA: TGTGCCAGCAGCTTGTTTGCGAGCTCTGGAAACACCATATATTTT. Translation: CASSLFASSGNTIYF.

The chain has TRBV24-1 and TRBJ1-2; the match to TRBD1 covers 9 bases. CDR1 is KGHDR, CDR2 SFDVKD, per germline. V lost 4 bases, J lost 7 bases, and 15 bases stayed unmatched. CDR3 length: 17 residues. The CDR3 bases are TGTGCCACCAGTGACTCGCGCTGGGACAGGGAGAAGGGTGGCTACACCTTC. Protein sequence: CATSDSRWDREKGGYTF.

The genes are TRBV5-5 and TRBJ1-2, with D perhaps matching TRBD1 (5 bases). Trimming shortened V by 4 bases and J by 6 bases, and 13 bases separated the two germline ends. The CDR3 length is 13 residues. Per the germline V gene, CDR1 is SGHKS and CDR2 is YYEKEE (reference sequence). CDR3 loop: CASSPDRGDGYTF. CDR3 DNA: TGTGCCAGCAGCCCTGACAGAGGTGATGGCTACACCTTC. The full variable domain, in which reference TRBV5-5 and TRBJ1-2 provide the parts outside the CDR3, is DAGVTQSPTHLIKTRGQQVTLRCSPISGHKSVSWYQQVLGQGPQFIFQYYEKEERGRGNFPDRFSARQFPNYSSELNVNALLLGDSALYLCASSPDRGDGYTFGSGTRLTVV.

V and J are TRBV28 and TRBJ2-3; unclear D gene. The germline gives CDR1 MDHEN, CDR2 SYDVKM. This CDR3 contains 11 residues. The V gene lost 6 bases and the J gene lost 6 bases, with 7 bases spanning the gap. This chain's CDR3 is CASRERDTQYF. The CDR3 region has the DNA TGTGCCAGCAGGGAGAGGGATACGCAGTATTTT.

This chain links TRBV18 with TRBJ1-1; the D is unclear. Trimming took 7 bases from V and 1 from J, leaving 7 bases between them. The CDR3 totals 12 residues. The germline V gene encodes CDR1 KGHSH and CDR2 LQKENI. In nucleotides, the CDR3 is TGTGCCAGCTTGCGGCGGAACACTGAAGCTTTCTTT. The encoded protein is CASLRRNTEAFF.

The chain joins TRBV24-1 to TRBJ1-5; D ambiguous. V was shortened by 2 bases and J by 8 bases, with 12 bases between the two germline ends. Germline V gene data show CDR1 as KGHDR and CDR2 as SFDVKD. There are 14 residues in the CDR3. The CDR3 here is CATSDSTGLEPQHF. The DNA of the CDR3 is TGTGCCACCAGTGATTCAACGGGTCTGGAGCCCCAGCATTTT.

CDR3 region: CASSPPRGPRYGYTF. CDR3 in DNA: TGTGCCAGCAGTCCCCCGCGGGGACCCCGATACGGCTACACCTTC. This chain joins TRBV28 and TRBJ1-2; possible D gene TRBD1, 5 bases. Germline CDR1 MDHEN, CDR2 SYDVKM. V lost 5 bases, J lost 8 bases, and 21 bases lay in between. The CDR3 is 15 residues long.

The chain joins TRBV2 to TRBJ1-2; 8 nucleotides align to TRBD1. The V gene end was trimmed by 2 bases and the J gene end by 2 bases; junction bases not matched to a gene: 4. This CDR3 comprises 15 residues. Looked up from germline, CDR1 is SNHLY and CDR2 is FYNNEI. CDR3 loop: CASSEMGQVNYGYTF. For the CDR3, the DNA is TGTGCCAGCAGTGAAATGGGACAGGTAAACTATGGCTACACCTTC.

For the CDR3, the DNA is TGTGCCAGCGGAAAACAGGGGGGATTGTTTCAGCCCCAGCATTTT. Its translation is CASGKQGGLFQPQHF. V and J are TRBV28 and TRBJ1-5; the match to TRBD1 covers 8 bases. CDR1 is MDHEN and CDR2 is SYDVKM in the germline V gene. The junction had 12 bases not matched to a gene; V was cut back by 8 bases and J by 6 bases. CDR3 length: 15 residues. Supplemented by reference TRBV28 and TRBJ1-5, the full variable domain reads DVKVTQSSRYLVKRTGEKVFLECVQDMDHENMFWYRQDPGLGLRLIYFSYDVKMKEKGDIPEGYSVSREKKERFSLILESASTNQTSMYLCASGKQGGLFQPQHFGDGTRLSIL.

The chain employs TRBV19 and TRBJ2-7; D possibly matches TRBD1 or TRBD2 (5 bases each). V was trimmed by 6 bases and J by 2 bases, leaving 14 bases between them. CDR3 length equals 14 residues. CDR1 LNHDA and CDR2 SQIVND come from the germline V gene (reference sequence). The DNA for the CDR3 is TGTGCCAGTAGCCCGGCACTAGGGGCCTACGAGCAGTACTTC. Amino acids: CASSPALGAYEQYF.

The sample holds many counts of this clone. This chain connects TRBV3-1 (or the pseudogene TRBV3-2) to TRBJ1-2; no clear D gene. The germline V gene has CDR1 LGHDT and CDR2 YNNKEL (reference sequence). Trimming removed 0 bases at V and 4 bases at J, with 9 bases between. The CDR3 loop spans 14 amino acids. The chain's CDR3 is CASSQDSSGYGYTF. The CDR3 nucleotides are TGTGCCAGCAGCCAAGACTCGTCTGGCTATGGCTACACCTTC.

This chain joins TRBV11-3 and TRBJ1-2; D might be TRBD1 (6 bases). Germline V gives CDR1 SGHNT, CDR2 YENEEA. The CDR3 sequence is 16 residues long. V lost 4 bases to trimming and J lost 4 bases, with 19 bases between them. CDR3 in DNA: TGTGCCAGCAGCTACGGAGGGGGGGCACTACCCTATGGCTACACCTTC. The encoded protein is CASSYGGGALPYGYTF.

The V call is TRBV5-1, the J call TRBJ1-1, with D perhaps matching TRBD1 (6 bases). Germline V gene lookup returns CDR1 SGHRS and CDR2 YFSETQ. V lost 5 bases and J lost 8, with 16 bases in between. The CDR3 contains 13 residues. CDR3 sequence reads: CASSPLQGSEAFF. CDR3 sequence (DNA): TGCGCCAGCAGTCCCCTCCAGGGGTCGGAAGCTTTCTTT.

The chain combines TRBV28 with TRBJ2-5, with 10 bases that match TRBD1. The CDR3 contains 15 residues. Trimming at V came to 6 bases and at J to 1 base, leaving 5 bases not matched to a gene. CDR1 MDHEN and CDR2 SYDVKM come from the germline V gene. CDR3 sequence: CASRTGGWIQETQYF. The CDR3 bases are TGTGCCAGCAGGACAGGGGGCTGGATCCAAGAGACCCAGTACTTC.

V is TRBV5-1 and J is TRBJ1-5; unclear D gene. In germline, CDR1 is SGHRS, CDR2 YFSETQ. Trimming removed 1 base from V and 5 bases from J, with 13 bases in between. The CDR3 has 15 amino acids. The CDR3 spells CASSLMPGGDQPQHF. In nucleotides, the CDR3 is TGCGCCAGCAGCTTGATGCCCGGCGGAGATCAGCCCCAGCATTTT.

This chain uses TRBV30 with TRBJ1-1, with TRBD1 matching 7 bases. CDR3 size: 10 residues. With V trimmed by 5 bases and J by 8 bases, 2 bases remained unmatched. CDR1 GTSNPN and CDR2 SVGIG come from the germline V gene (reference sequence). CDR3 in DNA: TGTGCCTGGCGGGACAGAGAAGCTTTCTTT. The encoded protein is CAWRDREAFF.